This passage covers 17 T cell receptor beta chains from one sample sequenced in a study of identifying expanded T cells in peripheral blood. Sequencing used immunoSEQ multiplex PCR; TCRdb keeps in-frame clones, though not all of them. Of some 72,000 clones in the sample, about nine tenths were seen once. Sequencing used blood. Receptors originate from a person aged 18-70 years in good health.

The V gene is TRBV4-1, the J gene TRBJ1-4, with 7 bases that match TRBD1. The CDR3 is made up of 13 amino acids. V lost 8 bases, J lost 4 bases, and 4 bases stayed unmatched. Germline assignment: CDR1 MGHRA and CDR2 YSYEKL. The CDR3 spells CASRAGGNEKLFF. CDR3 DNA: TGCGCCAGCCGGGCAGGGGGTAATGAAAAACTGTTTTTT.

The chain employs TRBV5-4 and TRBJ1-4, with TRBD1 matching 8 bases. The V and J ends lost 2 bases and 7 bases, in that order; junction bases with no gene match: 13. The CDR3 loop spans 17 amino acids. Germline V CDR1 and CDR2: SGHNT, YYREEE (reference sequence). The CDR3, as DNA: TGTGCCAGCAGCTTCGGGGGTTTAGGACAGGGAGGTGAAAAACTGTTTTTT. Translating gives CASSFGGLGQGGEKLFF.

The rearrangement joins TRBV6-5 to TRBJ2-1; 7 bases are shared with TRBD1. Trimming cost V 6 bases and J 0 bases; bases outside gene matches: 5. Germline assignment: CDR1 MNHEY and CDR2 SVGAGI. This CDR3 has 15 amino acids. The CDR3 nucleotides are TGTGCCAGCAGCCTCGACAGGGACTCCTACAATGAGCAGTTCTTC. Its protein product is CASSLDRDSYNEQFF.

The chain links TRBV10-3 to TRBJ2-1; D perhaps matches TRBD1 (6 bases). Trimming cost V 0 bases and J 5 bases, with 11 bases left between them. The germline V gene encodes CDR1 ENHRY and CDR2 SYGVKD. This CDR3 spans 15 amino acids. Written as DNA, the CDR3 is TGTGCCATCAGTGAGTCGACAGGACCCAACAATGAGCAGTTCTTC. Its translation: CAISESTGPNNEQFF.

This chain connects TRBV11-2 to TRBJ2-2; 7 nucleotides align to TRBD1. The V gene's germline CDR1 is SGHAT and CDR2 FQNNGV. The CDR3 runs to 15 residues. The trim removed 3 bases at V and 1 base at J, leaving 2 bases unmatched. The CDR3 DNA sequence: TGTGCCAGCAGCTTGGGACAGAAGAACACCGGGGAGCTGTTTTTT. Protein sequence: CASSLGQKNTGELFF.

The chain recombines TRBV15 with TRBJ2-1, with D unresolved. CDR1 LNHNV and CDR2 YYDKDF come from the germline V gene (reference sequence). The V and J ends lost 8 bases and 5 bases respectively, with 19 bases between them. The CDR3 contains 15 residues. DNA for the CDR3: TGTGCCACCGGGTGGCGTCCGACGGCAAACAATGAGCAGTTCTTC. Its protein is CATGWRPTANNEQFF. Full variable domain (missing parts from reference TRBV15 and TRBJ2-1): DAMVIQNPRYQVTQFGKPVTLSCSQTLNHNVMYWYQQKSSQAPKLLFHYYDKDFNNEADTPDNFQSRRPNTSFCFLDIRSPGLGDTAMYLCATGWRPTANNEQFFGPGTRLTVL.

The chain is built from TRBV29-1 and TRBJ2-3, with D perhaps TRBD2 (6 bases). The CDR3 covers 15 residues. The V gene lost 6 bases and the J gene lost 2 bases, with 18 bases spanning the gap. The germline V gene has CDR1 SQVTM and CDR2 ANQGSEA. The CDR3 DNA reads as TGCAGCGTAACAGGAGCCGGCGGGGTCACAGATACGCAGTATTTT. It yields the protein CSVTGAGGVTDTQYF.

The rearrangement uses TRBV7-3 and TRBJ2-3; no clear D gene. Trimming left V 2 bases short and J 0 bases short, with 6 bases between. The length of the CDR3 is 14 residues. The germline V gene has CDR1 SGHTA and CDR2 FQGTGA. The CDR3 loop is CASSLLTSTDTQYF. As DNA, the CDR3 is TGTGCCAGCAGCTTATTAACGAGCACAGATACGCAGTATTTT. The whole variable domain, remainder taken from reference TRBV7-3 and TRBJ2-3, is GAGVSQTPSNKVTEKGKYVELRCDPISGHTALYWYRQSLGQGPEFLIYFQGTGAADDSGLPNDRFFAVRPEGSVSTLKIQRTERGDSAVYLCASSLLTSTDTQYFGPGTRLTVL.

The chain employs TRBV12-5 and TRBJ2-1; D might be TRBD1 (6 bases). The germline gives CDR1 LGHNT, CDR2 FRNRAP. V was shortened by 0 bases and J by 8 bases, with 11 bases between the two germline ends. The CDR3 is made up of 14 amino acids. The DNA for the CDR3 is TGTGCTAGTGGTTTGGTGGGGACACGCGATGAGCAGTTCTTC. Its translation is CASGLVGTRDEQFF. Drawing the rest from reference TRBV12-5 and TRBJ2-1, the complete variable domain is DARVTQTPRHKVTEMGQEVTMRCQPILGHNTVFWYRQTMMQGLELLAYFRNRAPLDDSGMPKDRFSAEMPDATLATLKIQPSEPRDSAVYFCASGLVGTRDEQFFGPGTRLTVL.

V is TRBV28 and J is TRBJ2-5; D remains ambiguous. The germline V gene encodes CDR1 MDHEN and CDR2 SYDVKM. The CDR3 is 13 amino acids. Between the trimmed V and J ends, which lost 4 bases and 5 bases, there was a span of 11 bases. The CDR3 DNA follows: TGTGCCAGCAGTTCGGCCAATCGGGAGACCCAGTACTTC. Translated, it gives CASSSANRETQYF. Variable domain in full (rest from reference TRBV28 and TRBJ2-5): DVKVTQSSRYLVKRTGEKVFLECVQDMDHENMFWYRQDPGLGLRLIYFSYDVKMKEKGDIPEGYSVSREKKERFSLILESASTNQTSMYLCASSSANRETQYFGPGTRLLVL.

This chain joins TRBV11-2 and TRBJ1-2, with TRBD1 matching over 12 bases. There are 16 residues in the CDR3. Germline-derived CDR1 and CDR2 are SGHAT and FQNNGV. The J segment lost 7 bases and the V segment lost 1 base, leaving 7 bases of the junction unmatched. CDR3 nucleotide sequence: TGTGCCAGCAGCTTAGCCCTGGGACAGGGGGCGGTTGGCTACACCTTC. Its translation is CASSLALGQGAVGYTF.

This chain links TRBV9 with TRBJ1-4; D is unresolved. Germline V gene data show CDR1 as SGDLS and CDR2 as YYNGEE. The CDR3 is made up of 14 amino acids. Trimming removed 8 bases at V and 0 bases at J, with 11 bases between. CDR3 loop: CASGSPATNEKLFF. In nucleotides, the CDR3 is TGTGCCAGTGGTTCTCCTGCAACTAATGAAAAACTGTTTTTT.

The CDR3 DNA reads TGTGCCAGCAGCGCCCAGTGGACAGGAGGGACAGATACGCAGTATTTT. Encoded protein: CASSAQWTGGTDTQYF. The chain couples TRBV7-2 to TRBJ2-3; weak D call: TRBD1 (7 bases). Germline CDR1 SGHTA, CDR2 FQGNSA. Trimming took off 5 bases at V and 3 bases at J, with 18 bases between the two ends. This CDR3 is 16 amino acids long.

This clone was observed a few times. This chain connects TRBV18 to TRBJ1-1; unclear D gene. V was pared by 2 bases and J by 6 bases, with 10 bases between. This CDR3 has 13 residues. Germline V gives CDR1 KGHSH, CDR2 LQKENI. CDR3 loop: CASSPSAPSEAFF. The CDR3 DNA sequence: TGTGCCAGCTCACCATCCGCTCCCTCTGAAGCTTTCTTT.

This clone was seen a few times. The chain couples TRBV11-2 to TRBJ2-7; 10 nucleotides align to TRBD2. The junction had 0 bases not matched to a gene; V was cut back by 1 base and J by 3 bases. In germline, CDR1 is SGHAT, CDR2 FQNNGV. There are 14 residues in the CDR3. Here the CDR3 reads CASSLASGSYEQYF. In DNA form, the CDR3 reads TGTGCCAGCAGCTTAGCTAGCGGGAGCTACGAGCAGTACTTC.

In nucleotides, the CDR3 is TGTGCCAGCAGCCAAGATTTGACTAGCGGGAGGGCAGGCGAGCAGTACTTC. This gives the protein CASSQDLTSGRAGEQYF. This chain uses TRBV4-2 with TRBJ2-7, with 14 bases lining up with TRBD2. From germline, CDR1 is LGHNA and CDR2 YNFKEQ. V lost 0 bases, J lost 6 bases, and 7 bases stayed unmatched. The CDR3 consists of 17 residues.

The rearrangement links TRBV19 to TRBJ2-6, with D possibly TRBD2 on 5 matching bases. V lost 3 bases to trimming and J lost 2 bases, with 8 bases between them. The CDR3 has 15 residues. Germline loops: CDR1 LNHDA, CDR2 SQIVND (reference sequence). The CDR3 loop is CASSIEGTGANVLTF. DNA for the CDR3: TGTGCCAGTAGTATCGAGGGAACTGGGGCCAACGTCCTGACTTTC.